This TCR beta chain stems from a study of identical twins. The CDR3 is 16 residues long. V lost 5 bases and J lost 3; bases outside the gene matches: 7. Germline values: CDR1 LNHDA, CDR2 SQIVND (reference sequence). MiXCR, applied by TCRdb to the 5' RACE reads, yields one record per CDR3 protein. This sample has 430,000 or so distinct CDR3 sequences; approximately 25% occur once, and the top ten carry roughly 3%. These records were also assigned to another study, of T cells expressing NK-cell markers. That paper notes: Repertoires of TCR beta were obtained from T cells sorted as CD3+CD56+NKG2C+, CD3+CD56+NKG2C- and CD3+CD56-NKG2C+. Restriction of the sorted population to alpha-beta TCR T cells was achieved in several experiments with an anti-gamma-delta TCR antibody.

The sample consisted of CD4+ T cells sorted from blood. The rearrangement links TRBV19 to TRBJ1-1; 12 nucleotides align to TRBD1. The clonotype comes from a woman aged 18-35 years in good health. CDR3 sequence: CASSAGTGGRDTEAFF. As DNA, the CDR3 is TGTGCCAGTAGTGCCGGGACAGGGGGCAGGGACACTGAAGCTTTCTTT. Full variable domain (remainder filled in from reference TRBV19 and TRBJ1-1): DGGITQSPKYLFRKEGQNVTLSCEQNLNHDAMYWYRQDPGQGLRLIYYSQIVNDFQKGDIAEGYSVSREKKESFPLTVTSAQKNPTAFYLCASSAGTGGRDTEAFFGQGTRLTVV.